Following are 30 T cell receptor beta chains from one sample sequenced in a study of identical twins. TCRdb itself ran the 5' RACE reads through MiXCR, one entry per CDR3 protein. Of 700,000 to 950,000 distinct CDR3 sequences in the sample, over 9% were seen once. The same specimen was also included in a second study, on yellow fever vaccine responses in identical twins.

The sample was PBMCs. The receptors derive from a woman aged 18-29 years in good health.

This clonotype was observed many times. The rearrangement links TRBV6-5 to TRBJ1-2; tentatively, D is TRBD1 (6 bases). Trimming removed 3 bases at V and 7 bases at J, with 12 bases between. Germline V CDR1 and CDR2: MNHEY, SVGAGI. This CDR3 has 13 residues. CDR3: CASSYTGLGGYTF. The CDR3 DNA is TGTGCCAGCAGTTATACAGGGCTTGGTGGCTACACCTTC.

This clonotype occurred a few times. The chain couples TRBV7-9 to TRBJ2-1; D may be TRBD2 (6 bases). The V gene lost 6 bases and the J gene lost 0 bases, with 15 bases spanning the gap. The CDR3 covers 16 residues. From germline, CDR1 is SEHNR and CDR2 FQNEAQ (reference sequence). The CDR3 region is CASRPAGNRSYNEQFF. The DNA of the CDR3 is TGTGCCAGCAGGCCGGCGGGGAATCGCTCCTACAATGAGCAGTTCTTC.

The chain recombines TRBV7-9 with TRBJ2-3; a possible D gene is TRBD2 (6 bases). In germline, CDR1 is SEHNR, CDR2 FQNEAQ (reference sequence). V was pared by 7 bases and J by 4 bases, with 15 bases between. The CDR3 length is 14 residues. The CDR3 loop reads CASNVGSGADTQYF. Written as DNA, the CDR3 is TGTGCCAGCAACGTTGGTTCGGGGGCAGATACGCAGTATTTT.

In its sample, this clonotype was seen a few times. This chain joins TRBV3-1 and TRBJ2-5, with 8 bases lining up with TRBD2. This CDR3 has 16 residues. V lost 0 bases and J lost 2; bases outside the gene matches: 5. Germline lookup yields CDR1 LGHDT and CDR2 YNNKEL (reference sequence). Here the CDR3 reads CASSQEAGGHQETQYF. CDR3 sequence (DNA): TGTGCCAGCAGCCAAGAGGCGGGGGGCCATCAAGAGACCCAGTACTTC.

This clonotype was detected only a few times. In DNA form, the CDR3 reads TGTGCCAGCAGCCGAGCTAGCGGGAGTGGTACAGATACGCAGTATTTT. This translates into CASSRASGSGTDTQYF. This chain uses TRBV7-3 with TRBJ2-3; 10 bases line up with TRBD2. The J segment lost 3 bases and the V segment lost 5 bases, leaving 8 bases of the junction unmatched. Germline V gene sequence: CDR1 SGHTA, CDR2 FQGTGA. CDR3 length: 16 amino acids.

This clonotype turned up a few times. The gene calls are TRBV11-2 and TRBJ2-1, with D possibly matching TRBD2 (5 bases). The length of the CDR3 is 13 residues. Germline CDR1 SGHAT, CDR2 FQNNGV. Trimming took 3 bases from V and 10 from J, leaving 13 bases between them. The CDR3 DNA is TGTGCCAGCAGCTTCCGCTTTGAGGGAGAGCAGTTCTTC. Translating it yields CASSFRFEGEQFF.

This clonotype was counted a few times. The chain joins TRBV7-9 to TRBJ2-5, with D hard to call. Trimming stripped 4 bases from V and 1 base from J, with 7 bases between. There are 13 residues in the CDR3. Germline V gene lookup returns CDR1 SEHNR and CDR2 FQNEAQ (reference sequence). The CDR3 nucleotides are TGTGCCAGCAGCTACGAGTCCCAAGAGACCCAGTACTTC. This translates into CASSYESQETQYF.

In this sample, this clonotype turned up a few times. The chain carries TRBV28 and TRBJ2-2, with a possible D match to TRBD1 (6 bases). The germline V gene encodes CDR1 MDHEN and CDR2 SYDVKM. V was shortened by 5 bases and J by 1 base, with 20 bases between the two germline ends. The CDR3 runs 18 residues. The CDR3 DNA follows: TGTGCCAGCAGTCAACCACACTACAGGGTCGAGAACACCGGGGAGCTGTTTTTT. As protein: CASSQPHYRVENTGELFF.

The V and J genes are TRBV10-3 and TRBJ2-3; D is tentatively TRBD1 or TRBD2 (5 bases each). This CDR3 contains 13 residues. Germline V gene data show CDR1 as ENHRY and CDR2 as SYGVKD. Trimming stripped 7 bases from V and 3 bases from J, with 11 bases between. The CDR3 sequence: CAINPGTTDTQYF. The CDR3, as DNA: TGTGCCATCAACCCCGGGACGACAGATACGCAGTATTTT.

This clonotype was observed many times. A read error may be the cause here, since a much bigger clone is one base away. This chain connects TRBV12-3 or TRBV12-4 to TRBJ2-1; D tentatively fits TRBD1 or TRBD2 (6 bases each). This CDR3 is built from 18 residues. The CDR3, as DNA: TGTGCCCGCAGTTTAGCGCTAATAGGAAGGGGGGACTACAATGAGCAGTTCTTC. Residues: CARSLALIGRGDYNEQFF.

This clonotype showed up many times. J is TRBJ2-1 and V is TRBV21-1; TRBD2 is taken as the D call from the table, unchecked against the DNA. TRBV21-1 is noted as a pseudogene. CDR3 length: 17 amino acids. In DNA, the CDR3 is TGTGCCAGCAGCTGGGATGGGAGTGCCGGGAGCGGCCATGAGCAGTTCTTC. This sequence encodes CASSWDGSAGSGHEQFF.

This clonotype is a singleton in its sample. The chain employs TRBV2 and TRBJ2-7; TRBD2 agrees at 14 bases. Per the germline V gene, CDR1 is SNHLY and CDR2 is FYNNEI. The CDR3 contains 16 residues. Unmatched junction bases numbered 11, after V lost 7 bases and J lost 6 bases. CDR3 amino acids: CASKPPGLAGVGEQYF. CDR3 sequence (DNA): TGTGCCAGCAAACCCCCGGGACTAGCGGGAGTAGGCGAGCAGTACTTC.

The rearrangement links TRBV11-3 to TRBJ2-3, with D possibly TRBD1 on 6 matching bases. This CDR3 contains 15 residues. The V gene lost 7 bases and the J gene lost 6 bases, with 20 bases spanning the gap. CDR1 is SGHNT and CDR2 is YENEEA in the germline V gene. CDR3 protein: CASTRLQGLSDTQYF. In DNA, the CDR3 is TGTGCCAGCACCCGACTACAGGGTTTGTCTGATACGCAGTATTTT. The whole variable domain, filled in from reference TRBV11-3 and TRBJ2-3, reads EAGVVQSPRYKIIEKKQPVAFWCNPISGHNTLYWYLQNLGQGPELLIRYENEEAVDDSQLPKDRFSAERLKGVDSTLKIQPAELGDSAVYLCASTRLQGLSDTQYFGPGTRLTVL.

This clonotype was detected many times. CDR3 sequence (DNA): TGCGCCAGCAGCCAAGATCCCCCGACAGGGGGGGGGGAGACCCAGTACTTC. Translation: CASSQDPPTGGGETQYF. This chain connects TRBV4-1 to TRBJ2-5; 9 bases line up with TRBD1. The V segment lost 0 bases and the J segment 5 bases; nucleotides outside the gene matches: 10. This CDR3 is 17 amino acids long. Germline V gene data show CDR1 as MGHRA and CDR2 as YSYEKL.

This clonotype was recorded many times. The chain is built from TRBV29-1 and TRBJ1-1; D perhaps matches TRBD1 (6 bases). With 8 bases removed from V and 4 bases from J, the gap between germline ends came to 11 bases. Germline loops: CDR1 SQVTM, CDR2 ANQGSEA. The CDR3 extends over 11 amino acids. CDR3 in amino acids: CSNLGATEAFF. The CDR3 DNA reads TGCAGCAACCTGGGGGCCACTGAAGCTTTCTTT.

This clonotype was detected only a few times. V gene TRBV14 combines with J gene TRBJ2-6; D uncertain. Germline values: CDR1 SGHDN, CDR2 FVKESK. This CDR3 spans 15 amino acids. Deletions cut 4 bases from V and 0 bases from J, with 7 bases between. The CDR3 is CASSRLLSGANVLTF. The CDR3 coding sequence is TGTGCCAGCAGCCGACTGCTCTCTGGGGCCAACGTCCTGACTTTC. Full variable domain (remainder filled in from reference TRBV14 and TRBJ2-6): EAGVTQFPSHSVIEKGQTVTLRCDPISGHDNLYWYRRVMGKEIKFLLHFVKESKQDESGMPNNRFLAERTGGTYSTLKVQPAELEDSGVYFCASSRLLSGANVLTFGAGSRLTVL.

This clonotype was picked up many times. The chain joins TRBV6-1 to TRBJ2-3, with D perhaps TRBD2 (5 bases). Germline loops: CDR1 MNHNS, CDR2 SASEGT. V dropped 6 bases and J dropped 1 base, with 14 bases sitting between them. This CDR3 is built from 15 residues. CDR3 loop: CASSPQTTGTDTQYF. In DNA, the CDR3 is TGTGCCAGCAGCCCACAGACTACTGGCACAGATACGCAGTATTTT.

The chain employs TRBV10-3 and TRBJ2-7; 8 bases are a match to TRBD1. There are 15 residues in the CDR3. J lost 2 bases, V lost 2 bases, and 5 bases had no gene match. Germline loops: CDR1 ENHRY, CDR2 SYGVKD. Here the CDR3 reads CAISEHGQGTYEQYV. CDR3 in DNA: TGTGCCATCAGTGAGCACGGACAGGGTACCTACGAGCAGTACGTC.

This clonotype was recorded many times. The chain combines TRBV10-3 with TRBJ2-5; a possible D gene is TRBD2 (5 bases). The CDR3 is 14 residues long. Deletions cut 4 bases from V and 7 bases from J, with 16 bases between. Germline assignment: CDR1 ENHRY and CDR2 SYGVKD. In DNA form, the CDR3 reads TGTGCCATCAGTGCCGAGGGTCAAATTTGGACCCAGTACTTC. This sequence encodes CAISAEGQIWTQYF.

This clonotype has only a few counts. The J gene is TRBJ2-5, the V gene TRBV7-8; possibly TRBD2 for D (6 bases). This CDR3 is built from 16 residues. CDR1 is SGHVS, CDR2 FQNEAQ, per germline. Deletions cut 1 base from V and 2 bases from J, with 14 bases between. The CDR3 reads CASSLEHALAQETQYF. In DNA form, the CDR3 reads TGTGCCAGCAGCTTAGAACACGCGCTAGCGCAAGAGACCCAGTACTTC.

For this clonotype: A read error is possible here, since a much larger clone lies one base away. The gene calls are TRBV28 and TRBJ1-2; 7 bases fit TRBD1. The CDR3 runs 14 residues. CDR1 is MDHEN, CDR2 SYDVKM, per germline. DNA for the CDR3: TGTGCCAGCACGACAGGGATAGCTTTGAATGGCTACTCCTTC. It specifies CASTTGIALNGYSF.

The chain uses TRBV7-9 and TRBJ2-2; 7 bases agree with TRBD1. V was pared by 10 bases and J by 6 bases, with 8 bases of the junction left unmatched. Germline V gene lookup returns CDR1 SEHNR and CDR2 FQNEAQ (reference sequence). CDR3 length: 13 residues. CDR3 protein: CATNPQGAGELFF. The CDR3 DNA is TGTGCCACCAACCCCCAGGGGGCCGGGGAGCTGTTTTTT.

This rearrangement joins TRBV3-1 to TRBJ1-1; 8 bases fit TRBD1. Per the germline V gene, CDR1 is LGHDT and CDR2 is YNNKEL (reference sequence). V shed 6 bases, J shed 10 bases, and the junction held 10 bases outside the gene matches. There are 13 residues in the CDR3. CDR3 sequence reads: CASSPQLQGGAFF. The CDR3 DNA sequence: TGTGCCAGCAGTCCTCAATTACAGGGGGGAGCTTTCTTT.

This clonotype was seen a handful of times. The chain has TRBV4-2 and TRBJ2-2, with 10 nucleotides matching TRBD2. V shed 1 base, J shed 5 bases, and the junction held 4 bases outside the gene matches. Per germline, CDR1 LGHNA and CDR2 YNFKEQ. This CDR3 is built from 16 residues. CDR3: CASSQAEAGGTGELFF. The CDR3 DNA reads TGTGCCAGCAGCCAAGCTGAAGCGGGAGGGACCGGGGAGCTGTTTTTT.

The sample holds a few counts of this clonotype. The genes are TRBV13 and TRBJ2-3; TRBD1 aligns across 7 bases. The trim removed 5 bases at V and 4 bases at J, leaving 12 bases unmatched. Germline V CDR1 and CDR2: PRHDT, FYEKMQ (reference sequence). CDR3 size: 16 residues. CDR3 protein: CASSPPGQHRADTQYF. The CDR3, as DNA: TGTGCCAGCAGCCCGCCGGGACAGCATCGGGCAGATACGCAGTATTTT.

This clonotype appeared a few times. The chain couples TRBV6-2 or TRBV6-3 to TRBJ1-2; D not certain. This CDR3 has 12 amino acids. The germline V gene has CDR1 MNHEY and CDR2 SVGEGT. V was pared by 2 bases and J by 8 bases, with 9 bases between. CDR3 in amino acids: CASSYVAVGYTF. CDR3 coding DNA: TGTGCCAGCAGTTACGTGGCCGTCGGCTACACCTTC.

The rearrangement joins TRBV4-1 to TRBJ2-2; no clear D gene. The V end lost 3 bases, the J end lost 2 bases, and 10 bases lay between the germline ends. The CDR3 totals 15 residues. Germline values: CDR1 MGHRA, CDR2 YSYEKL. The CDR3 nucleotides read TGCGCCAGCAGCCATGTCGGAAGAAACACCGGGGAGCTGTTTTTT. Its translation: CASSHVGRNTGELFF.

This clonotype was seen only a few times. This rearrangement joins TRBV6-5 to TRBJ2-7; 7 nucleotides agree with TRBD2. Germline trimming cut 2 bases from V and 3 bases from J; bases unmatched to any gene: 7. The length of the CDR3 is 15 residues. The germline V gene encodes CDR1 MNHEY and CDR2 SVGAGI. The CDR3 loop reads CASSYGPGGFYEQYV. CDR3 nucleotide sequence: TGTGCCAGCAGTTACGGACCGGGGGGATTCTACGAGCAGTACGTC.

This chain uses TRBV20-1 with TRBJ2-1, with a weak D call TRBD2 (6 bases). CDR1 is DFQATT and CDR2 is SNEGSKA in the germline V gene (reference sequence). The CDR3 runs to 16 residues. The V and J ends lost 4 bases and 3 bases respectively, with 19 bases between them. The CDR3 protein is CSAKTVPGLLYNEQFF. The CDR3, as DNA: TGCAGTGCTAAAACGGTACCGGGACTCCTCTACAATGAGCAGTTCTTC.

This clonotype has a handful of counts. This rearrangement joins TRBV29-1 to TRBJ1-5; no clear D. V was shortened by 7 bases and J by 6 bases, with 16 bases between the two germline ends. The CDR3 is 13 amino acids. Germline lookup yields CDR1 SQVTM and CDR2 ANQGSEA. CDR3 residues: CSAGPLGGQPQHF. The CDR3, as DNA: TGCAGCGCCGGGCCTCTCGGCGGTCAGCCCCAGCATTTT.